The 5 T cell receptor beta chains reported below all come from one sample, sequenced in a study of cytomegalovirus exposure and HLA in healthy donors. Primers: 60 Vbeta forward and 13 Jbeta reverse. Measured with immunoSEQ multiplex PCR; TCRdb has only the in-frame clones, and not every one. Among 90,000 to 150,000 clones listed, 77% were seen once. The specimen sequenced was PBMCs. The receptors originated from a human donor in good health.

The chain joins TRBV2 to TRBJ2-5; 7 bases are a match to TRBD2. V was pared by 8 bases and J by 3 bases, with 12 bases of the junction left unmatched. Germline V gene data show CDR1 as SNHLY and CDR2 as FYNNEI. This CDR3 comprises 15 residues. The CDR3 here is CASCSELATEETQYF. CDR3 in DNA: TGTGCCAGCTGTTCCGAACTAGCGACTGAAGAGACCCAGTACTTC.

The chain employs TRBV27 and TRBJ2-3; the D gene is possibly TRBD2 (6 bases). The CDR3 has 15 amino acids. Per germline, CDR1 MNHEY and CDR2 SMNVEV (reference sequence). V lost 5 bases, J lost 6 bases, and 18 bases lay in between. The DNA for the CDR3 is TGTGCCAGCAGTAAAACGGGAGTCGAAGGTGATACGCAGTATTTT. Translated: CASSKTGVEGDTQYF.

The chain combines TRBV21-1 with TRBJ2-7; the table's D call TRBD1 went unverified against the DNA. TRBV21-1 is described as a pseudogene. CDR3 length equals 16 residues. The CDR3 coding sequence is TGTGCCAGCAGCAACCGACGACAGGGGGCCCTCTACGAGCAGTACTTC. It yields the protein CASSNRRQGALYEQYF.

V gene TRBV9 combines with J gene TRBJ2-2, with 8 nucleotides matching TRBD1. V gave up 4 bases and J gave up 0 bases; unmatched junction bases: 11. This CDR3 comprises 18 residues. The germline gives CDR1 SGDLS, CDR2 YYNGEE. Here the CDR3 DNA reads TGTGCCAGCAGCCCTCTACCGGTACAGGGGGCGAACACCGGGGAGCTGTTTTTT. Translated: CASSPLPVQGANTGELFF.

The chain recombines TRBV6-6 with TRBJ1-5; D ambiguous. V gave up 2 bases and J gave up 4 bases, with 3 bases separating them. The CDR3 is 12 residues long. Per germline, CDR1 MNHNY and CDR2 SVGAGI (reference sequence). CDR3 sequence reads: CASSYRNQPQHF. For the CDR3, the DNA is TGTGCCAGCAGTTACCGGAATCAGCCCCAGCATTTT.